This TCR beta chain comes out of a study of cytomegalovirus exposure and HLA in healthy donors. Regarding the study as a whole: It was reported that the classifier diagnosed cytomegalovirus status with high specificity and sensitivity in both the original and validation cohorts. Presence/absence analyses took donor sequencing depth as roughly uniform. Being indistinguishable, some V segments were excluded, TRBV6-2 and TRBV6-3 among them.

The donors, nominally healthy at sampling, likely had unrecorded immune exposures. About this clone itself: Its antigen is not known.

It was with 60 Vbeta and 13 Jbeta primers that the PCR ran. Sequencing was performed with immunoSEQ multiplex PCR; in TCRdb, only in-frame clones are kept and a portion is missing. The sample has under 200,000 clones, around three quarters seen once. Trimming took off 4 bases at V and 2 bases at J, with 17 bases between the two ends. Germline lookup yields CDR1 MGHRA and CDR2 YSYEKL. This CDR3 spans 17 amino acids. The sample consisted of PBMCs. The rearrangement links TRBV4-1 to TRBJ2-2, with D perhaps matching TRBD2 (6 bases). The clonotype originates from a woman in her thirties in good health and CMV-seropositive. The CDR3 DNA follows: TGCGCCAGCAGCCCCCGTTTACTAGCTACTAACACCGGGGAGCTGTTTTTT. It translates to CASSPRLLATNTGELFF.